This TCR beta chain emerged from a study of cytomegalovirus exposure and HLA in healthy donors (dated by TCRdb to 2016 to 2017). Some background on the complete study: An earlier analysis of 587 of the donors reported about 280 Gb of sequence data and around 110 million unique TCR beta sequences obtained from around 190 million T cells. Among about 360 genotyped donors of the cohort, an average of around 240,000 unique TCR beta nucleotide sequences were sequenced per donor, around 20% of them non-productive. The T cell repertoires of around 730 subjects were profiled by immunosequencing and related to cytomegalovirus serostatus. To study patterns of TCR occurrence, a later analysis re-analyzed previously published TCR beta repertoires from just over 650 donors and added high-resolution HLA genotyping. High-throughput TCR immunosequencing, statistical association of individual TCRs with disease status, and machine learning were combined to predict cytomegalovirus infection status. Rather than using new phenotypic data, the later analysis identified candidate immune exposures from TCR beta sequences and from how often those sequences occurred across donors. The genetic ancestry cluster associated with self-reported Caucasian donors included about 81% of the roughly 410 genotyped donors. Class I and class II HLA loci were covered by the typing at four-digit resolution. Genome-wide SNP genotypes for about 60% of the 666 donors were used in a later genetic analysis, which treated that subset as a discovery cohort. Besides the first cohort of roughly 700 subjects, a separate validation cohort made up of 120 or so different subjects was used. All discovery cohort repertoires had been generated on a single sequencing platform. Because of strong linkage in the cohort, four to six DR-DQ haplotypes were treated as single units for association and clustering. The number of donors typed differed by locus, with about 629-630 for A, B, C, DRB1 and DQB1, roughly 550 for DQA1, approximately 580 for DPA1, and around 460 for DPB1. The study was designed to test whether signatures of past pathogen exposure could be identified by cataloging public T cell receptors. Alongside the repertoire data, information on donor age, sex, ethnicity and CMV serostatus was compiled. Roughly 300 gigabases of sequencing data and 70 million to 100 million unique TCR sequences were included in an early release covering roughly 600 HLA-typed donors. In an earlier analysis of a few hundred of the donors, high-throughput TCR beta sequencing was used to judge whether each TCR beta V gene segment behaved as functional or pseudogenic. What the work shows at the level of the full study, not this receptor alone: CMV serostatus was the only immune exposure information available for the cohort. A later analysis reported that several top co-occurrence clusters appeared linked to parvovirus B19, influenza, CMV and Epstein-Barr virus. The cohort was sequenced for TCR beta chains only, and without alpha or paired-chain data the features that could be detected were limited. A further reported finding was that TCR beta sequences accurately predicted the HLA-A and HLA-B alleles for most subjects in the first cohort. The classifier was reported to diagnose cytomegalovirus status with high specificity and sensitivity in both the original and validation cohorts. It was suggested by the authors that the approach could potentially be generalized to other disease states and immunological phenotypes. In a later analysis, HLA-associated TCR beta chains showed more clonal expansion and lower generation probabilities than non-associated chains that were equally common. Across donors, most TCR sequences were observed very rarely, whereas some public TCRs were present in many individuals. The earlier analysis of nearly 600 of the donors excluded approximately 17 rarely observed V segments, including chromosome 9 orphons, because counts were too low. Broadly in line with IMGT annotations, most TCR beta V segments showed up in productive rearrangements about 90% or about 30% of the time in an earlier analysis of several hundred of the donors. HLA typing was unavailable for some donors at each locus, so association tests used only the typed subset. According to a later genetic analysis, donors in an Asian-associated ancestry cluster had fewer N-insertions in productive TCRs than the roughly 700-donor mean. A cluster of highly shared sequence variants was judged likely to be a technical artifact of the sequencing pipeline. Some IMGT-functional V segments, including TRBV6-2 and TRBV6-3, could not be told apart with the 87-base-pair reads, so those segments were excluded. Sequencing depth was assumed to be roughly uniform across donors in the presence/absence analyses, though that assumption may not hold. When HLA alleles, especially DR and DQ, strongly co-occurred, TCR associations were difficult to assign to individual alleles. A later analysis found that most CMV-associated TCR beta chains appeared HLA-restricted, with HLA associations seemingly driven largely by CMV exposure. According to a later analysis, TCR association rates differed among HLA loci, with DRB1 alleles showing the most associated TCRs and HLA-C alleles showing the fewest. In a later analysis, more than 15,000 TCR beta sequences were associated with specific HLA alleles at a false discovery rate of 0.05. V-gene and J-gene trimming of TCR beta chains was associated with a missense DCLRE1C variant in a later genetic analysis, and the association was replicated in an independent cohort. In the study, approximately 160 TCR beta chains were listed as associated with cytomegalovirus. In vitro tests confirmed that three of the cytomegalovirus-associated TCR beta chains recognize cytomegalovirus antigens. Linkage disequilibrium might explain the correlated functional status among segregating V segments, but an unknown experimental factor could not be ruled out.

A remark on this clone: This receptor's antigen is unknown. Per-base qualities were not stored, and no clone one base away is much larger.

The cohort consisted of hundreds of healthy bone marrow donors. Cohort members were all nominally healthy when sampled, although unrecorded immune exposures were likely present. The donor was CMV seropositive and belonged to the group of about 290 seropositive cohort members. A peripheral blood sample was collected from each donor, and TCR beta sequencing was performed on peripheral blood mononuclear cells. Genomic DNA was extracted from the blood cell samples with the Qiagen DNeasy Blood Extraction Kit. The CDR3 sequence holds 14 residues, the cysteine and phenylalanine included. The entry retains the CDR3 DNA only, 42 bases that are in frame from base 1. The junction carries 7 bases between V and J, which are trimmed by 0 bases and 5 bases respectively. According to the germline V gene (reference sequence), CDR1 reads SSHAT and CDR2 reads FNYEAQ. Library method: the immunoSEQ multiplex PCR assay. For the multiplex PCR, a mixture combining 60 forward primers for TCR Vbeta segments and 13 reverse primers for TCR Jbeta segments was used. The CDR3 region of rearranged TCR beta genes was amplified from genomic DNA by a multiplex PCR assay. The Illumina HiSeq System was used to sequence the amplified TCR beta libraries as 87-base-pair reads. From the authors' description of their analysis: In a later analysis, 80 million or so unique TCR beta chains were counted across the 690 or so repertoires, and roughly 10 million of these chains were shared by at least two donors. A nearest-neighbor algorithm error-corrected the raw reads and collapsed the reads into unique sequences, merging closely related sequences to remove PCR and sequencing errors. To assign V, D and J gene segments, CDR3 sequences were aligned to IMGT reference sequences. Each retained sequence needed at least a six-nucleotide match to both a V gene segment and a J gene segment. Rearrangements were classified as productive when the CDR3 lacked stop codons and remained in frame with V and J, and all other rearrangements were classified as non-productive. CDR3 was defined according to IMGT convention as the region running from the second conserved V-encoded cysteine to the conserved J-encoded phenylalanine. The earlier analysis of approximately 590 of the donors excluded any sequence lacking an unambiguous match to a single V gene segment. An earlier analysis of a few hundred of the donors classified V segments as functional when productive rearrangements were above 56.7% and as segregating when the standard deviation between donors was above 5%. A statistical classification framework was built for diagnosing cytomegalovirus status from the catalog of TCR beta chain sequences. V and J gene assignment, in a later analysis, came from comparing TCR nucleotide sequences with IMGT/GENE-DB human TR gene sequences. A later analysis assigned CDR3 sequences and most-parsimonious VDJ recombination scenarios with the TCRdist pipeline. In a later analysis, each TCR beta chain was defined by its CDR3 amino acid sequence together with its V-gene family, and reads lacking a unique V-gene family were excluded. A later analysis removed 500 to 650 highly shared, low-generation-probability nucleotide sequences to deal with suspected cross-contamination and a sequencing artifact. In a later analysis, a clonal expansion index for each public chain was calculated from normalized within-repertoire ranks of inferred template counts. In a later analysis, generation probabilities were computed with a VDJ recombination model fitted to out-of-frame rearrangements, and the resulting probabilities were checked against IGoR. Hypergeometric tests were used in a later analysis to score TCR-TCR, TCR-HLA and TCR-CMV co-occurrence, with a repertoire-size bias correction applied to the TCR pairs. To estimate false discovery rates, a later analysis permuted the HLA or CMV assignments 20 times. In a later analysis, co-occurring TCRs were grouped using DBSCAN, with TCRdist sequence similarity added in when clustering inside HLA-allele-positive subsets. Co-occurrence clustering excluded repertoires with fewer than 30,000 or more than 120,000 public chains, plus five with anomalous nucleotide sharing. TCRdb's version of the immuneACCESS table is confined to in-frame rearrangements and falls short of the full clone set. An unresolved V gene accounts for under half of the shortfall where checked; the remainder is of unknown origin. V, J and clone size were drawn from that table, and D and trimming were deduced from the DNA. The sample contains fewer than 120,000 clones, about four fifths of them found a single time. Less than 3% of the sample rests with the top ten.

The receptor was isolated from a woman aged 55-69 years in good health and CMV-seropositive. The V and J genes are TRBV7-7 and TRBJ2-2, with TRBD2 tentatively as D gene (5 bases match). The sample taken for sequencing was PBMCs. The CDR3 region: CASSLAGLTGELFF. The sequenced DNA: TGTGCCAGCAGCTTAGCCGGACTTACCGGGGAGCTGTTTTTT.